Listed here are 30 T cell receptor beta chains from one sample, sequenced in a study of T cells in localized non-small cell lung cancer. Profiled with immunoSEQ multiplex PCR; TCRdb holds only in-frame clones, not every one. The profile shows 40,000 to 55,000 clones, 81% of them singletons. The sample here was peripheral blood mononuclear cells, taken before any cancer treatment. All receptors derive from a man between 40 and 70 years old with stage III lung adenocarcinoma.

The chain recombines TRBV12-5 with TRBJ2-5; the D call may be TRBD1 or TRBD2 (5 bases each). Trimming took off 1 base at V and 5 bases at J, with 14 bases between the two ends. Germline values: CDR1 LGHNT, CDR2 FRNRAP. The CDR3 runs to 15 residues. The CDR3 region is CASGLDGALPETQYF. The CDR3, as DNA: TGTGCTAGTGGTTTGGACGGGGCTCTGCCGGAGACCCAGTACTTC.

The V call is TRBV7-9, the J call TRBJ1-5; D possibly corresponds to TRBD1 (5 bases). This CDR3 has 15 amino acids. V lost 1 base, J lost 2 bases, and 9 bases lay in between. Germline CDR1 and CDR2: SEHNR and FQNEAQ (reference sequence). CDR3 bases: TGTGCCAGCAGCTTAGGAGGGGTGGGCAATCAGCCCCAGCATTTT. Translation gives CASSLGGVGNQPQHF.

The chain carries TRBV7-2 and TRBJ2-7, with TRBD2 identical over 13 bases. This CDR3 has 19 amino acids. CDR1 SGHTA and CDR2 FQGNSA come from the germline V gene. The junction had 12 bases not matched to a gene; V was cut back by 4 bases and J by 0 bases. CDR3 region: CASSSPPGLAGPPSYEQYF. CDR3 coding DNA: TGTGCCAGCAGCTCGCCCCCGGGACTAGCGGGGCCACCCTCCTACGAGCAGTACTTC.

The chain links TRBV2 to TRBJ2-1; D remains ambiguous. V was cut by 7 bases and J by 9 bases, with 22 bases left in between. The CDR3 sequence is 15 residues long. Per the germline V gene, CDR1 is SNHLY and CDR2 is FYNNEI. The chain's CDR3 is CASTNGRQAISEQFF. The DNA of the CDR3 is TGTGCCAGCACCAACGGACGACAAGCTATCAGTGAGCAGTTCTTC. The full variable domain, with the rest looked up from reference TRBV2 and TRBJ2-1, is EPEVTQTPSHQVTQMGQEVILRCVPISNHLYFYWYRQILGQKVEFLVSFYNNEISEKSEIFDDQFSVERPDGSNFTLKIRSTKLEDSAMYFCASTNGRQAISEQFFGPGTRLTVL.

The chain employs TRBV5-4 and TRBJ2-5; no reliable D call. Per germline, CDR1 SGHNT and CDR2 YYREEE (reference sequence). The CDR3 runs 13 residues. V lost 1 base to trimming and J lost 9 bases, with 13 bases between them. The CDR3 nucleotides read TGTGCCAGCAGCTTGAGCCCCTCTGGGGCCCAGTACTTC. This gives the protein CASSLSPSGAQYF. Using reference TRBV5-4 and TRBJ2-5 for the parts outside the CDR3, the full variable domain is ETGVTQSPTHLIKTRGQQVTLRCSSQSGHNTVSWYQQALGQGPQFIFQYYREEENGRGNFPPRFSGLQFPNYSSELNVNALELDDSALYLCASSLSPSGAQYFGPGTRLLVL.

This sequence joins TRBV10-2 and TRBJ2-7; D uncertain. Per the germline V gene, CDR1 is WSHSY and CDR2 is SAAADI. The V gene lost 3 bases and the J gene lost 2 bases, with 11 bases spanning the gap. This CDR3 has 14 amino acids. Here the CDR3 reads CASSDISDTYEQYF. For the CDR3, the DNA is TGCGCCAGCAGTGACATATCGGATACCTACGAGCAGTACTTC.

This clone has more than one count but fewer than ten. J is TRBJ2-2 and V is TRBV29-1, with D possibly matching TRBD2 (5 bases). The CDR3 has 14 amino acids. Trimming removed 5 bases from V and 5 bases from J, with 15 bases in between. Germline lookup yields CDR1 SQVTM and CDR2 ANQGSEA. The DNA for the CDR3 is TGCAGCGTTCTATCGGGGATTGGTACCGGGGAGCTGTTTTTT. Translated, it gives CSVLSGIGTGELFF.

This chain connects TRBV6-1 to TRBJ2-3; TRBD2 might be the D (7 bases). This CDR3 has 15 residues. Germline V gives CDR1 MNHNS, CDR2 SASEGT. V was cut by 3 bases and J by 6 bases, with 16 bases left in between. In DNA, the CDR3 is TGTGCCAGCAGTGAGGACGGGGGGCCGATGGATACGCAGTATTTT. It yields the protein CASSEDGGPMDTQYF.

The genes are TRBV5-1 and TRBJ2-3; either TRBD1 or TRBD2 may fit D (5 bases each). The CDR3 is made up of 14 amino acids. Germline V gene sequence: CDR1 SGHRS, CDR2 YFSETQ. The V end lost 0 bases, the J end lost 5 bases, and 10 bases lay between the germline ends. CDR3 sequence (DNA): TGCGCCAGCAGCTTGGTGGATGGGGGAGATACGCAGTATTTT. This translates into CASSLVDGGDTQYF.

The chain couples TRBV19 to TRBJ2-3; D call uncertain. Germline CDR1 LNHDA, CDR2 SQIVND (reference sequence). This CDR3 contains 15 residues. V dropped 6 bases and J dropped 3 bases, with 16 bases sitting between them. Here the CDR3 reads CASRWNGFSTDTQYF. For the CDR3, the DNA is TGTGCCAGTAGATGGAACGGATTTAGTACAGATACGCAGTATTTT. The full variable domain, with the rest looked up from reference TRBV19 and TRBJ2-3, is DGGITQSPKYLFRKEGQNVTLSCEQNLNHDAMYWYRQDPGQGLRLIYYSQIVNDFQKGDIAEGYSVSREKKESFPLTVTSAQKNPTAFYLCASRWNGFSTDTQYFGPGTRLTVL.

The chain has TRBV7-9 and TRBJ1-6; D is possibly TRBD1 (5 bases). The ends were cut back, 2 bases at V and 6 bases at J, with 11 bases in the middle. Germline lookup yields CDR1 SEHNR and CDR2 FQNEAQ (reference sequence). This CDR3 has 15 amino acids. In DNA, the CDR3 is TGTGCCAGCAGCTTACGGCAGGGCAGTAATTCACCCCTCCACTTT. Encoded protein: CASSLRQGSNSPLHF. Drawing the rest from reference TRBV7-9 and TRBJ1-6, the complete variable domain is DTGVSQNPRHKITKRGQNVTFRCDPISEHNRLYWYRQTLGQGPEFLTYFQNEAQLEKSRLLSDRFSAERPKGSFSTLEIQRTEQGDSAMYLCASSLRQGSNSPLHFGNGTRLTVT.

V and J are TRBV11-2 and TRBJ1-4; tentative D call: TRBD1 (5 bases). The CDR3 covers 16 residues. Trimming shortened V by 5 bases and J by 0 bases, and 13 bases separated the two germline ends. Germline CDR1 SGHAT, CDR2 FQNNGV. The CDR3 loop reads CASSPRGDSTNEKLFF. In DNA form, the CDR3 reads TGTGCCAGCAGCCCGCGGGGGGATTCAACTAATGAAAAACTGTTTTTT.

This chain links TRBV9 with TRBJ2-2; the D is unclear. The CDR3 contains 14 residues. Germline V lookup: CDR1 SGDLS, CDR2 YYNGEE. The ends were cut back, 0 bases at V and 1 base at J, with 4 bases in the middle. Written as DNA, the CDR3 is TGTGCCAGCAGCGTAGGCCAGAACACCGGGGAGCTGTTTTTT. Amino acids: CASSVGQNTGELFF.

The J gene is TRBJ2-7, the V gene TRBV15; D not certain. The length of the CDR3 is 11 residues. Trimming cost V 1 base and J 3 bases, with 1 base left between them. The V gene's germline CDR1 is LNHNV and CDR2 YYDKDF (reference sequence). CDR3 in amino acids: CATSRGYEQYF. In DNA, the CDR3 is TGTGCCACCAGCAGAGGCTACGAGCAGTACTTC.

The chain recombines TRBV6-5 with TRBJ2-1, with 9 bases aligning to TRBD2. Germline trimming cut 4 bases from V and 8 bases from J; bases unmatched to any gene: 12. CDR1 is MNHEY, CDR2 SVGAGI, per germline. The CDR3 has 16 residues. CDR3 coding DNA: TGTGCCAGCAGTTTGATAGCGGGGGTGGTCTGGGATGAGCAGTTCTTC. Its protein product is CASSLIAGVVWDEQFF.

The chain carries TRBV13 and TRBJ2-2; the D gene is possibly TRBD1 (6 bases). CDR3 length: 15 residues. Germline CDR1 PRHDT, CDR2 FYEKMQ (reference sequence). V lost 5 bases to trimming and J lost 4 bases, with 14 bases between them. CDR3 sequence reads: CASSLDRVATGELFF. The DNA for the CDR3 is TGTGCCAGCAGCCTGGACAGAGTTGCCACCGGGGAGCTGTTTTTT.

V gene TRBV6-5 combines with J gene TRBJ1-1; D gene uncertain. Germline lookup yields CDR1 MNHEY and CDR2 SVGAGI. CDR3 size: 14 residues. V shed 0 bases and J shed 6 bases, with 11 bases lying between them. The CDR3 spells CASSYSGSFAEAFF. CDR3 nucleotide sequence: TGTGCCAGCAGTTACTCGGGGTCTTTCGCTGAAGCTTTCTTT.

The V gene is TRBV7-2, the J gene TRBJ2-7, with TRBD2 identical over 14 bases. From germline, CDR1 is SGHTA and CDR2 FQGNSA. This CDR3 is built from 18 residues. The V segment lost 5 bases and the J segment 3 bases; nucleotides outside the gene matches: 12. As DNA, the CDR3 is TGTGCCAGCAGCACTTCTCCGACTAGCGGGGGGGGATACTACGAGCAGTACTTC. Translated: CASSTSPTSGGGYYEQYF.

This clone was counted once. The genes are TRBV15 and TRBJ2-2; D perhaps matches TRBD2 (6 bases). In germline, CDR1 is LNHNV, CDR2 YYDKDF (reference sequence). V was shortened by 0 bases and J by 6 bases, with 11 bases between the two germline ends. The CDR3 extends over 15 amino acids. CDR3: CATSRDIGGAGELFF. The CDR3 DNA reads as TGTGCCACCAGCAGAGATATAGGAGGGGCCGGGGAGCTGTTTTTT.

This chain connects TRBV6-5 to TRBJ2-7; either TRBD1 or TRBD2 may supply D (6 bases each). Germline V lookup: CDR1 MNHEY, CDR2 SVGAGI. CDR3 size: 13 residues. With 5 bases removed from V and 7 bases from J, the gap between germline ends came to 15 bases. In DNA form, the CDR3 reads TGTGCCAGCAGTGATCGGGGGCTCGGAGAGCAGTACTTC. Residues: CASSDRGLGEQYF.

This clone was recorded only once. The V gene is TRBV9, the J gene TRBJ2-2; unclear D gene. Germline V gene sequence: CDR1 SGDLS, CDR2 YYNGEE. This CDR3 is 16 amino acids long. Trimming left V 0 bases short and J 2 bases short, with 11 bases between. The CDR3 spells CASSVGVGSNTGELFF. The CDR3 coding sequence is TGTGCCAGCAGCGTAGGCGTGGGTTCCAACACCGGGGAGCTGTTTTTT. The variable domain in full, completed from reference TRBV9 and TRBJ2-2, reads DSGVTQTPKHLITATGQRVTLRCSPRSGDLSVYWYQQSLDQGLQFLIQYYNGEERAKGNILERFSAQQFPDLHSELNLSSLELGDSALYFCASSVGVGSNTGELFFGEGSRLTVL.

This chain links TRBV27 with TRBJ2-2; no clear D. There are 14 residues in the CDR3. The V gene lost 6 bases and the J gene lost 6 bases, with 14 bases spanning the gap. CDR1 and CDR2 (germline): MNHEY, SMNVEV (reference sequence). The CDR3 sequence: CASRPGSYAGELFF. DNA for the CDR3: TGTGCCAGCAGACCCGGGTCCTATGCCGGGGAGCTGTTTTTT.

V usage is TRBV9 and J usage is TRBJ2-5; 9 nucleotides align to TRBD2. With V trimmed by 0 bases and J by 2 bases, 5 bases remained unmatched. Per germline, CDR1 SGDLS and CDR2 YYNGEE. The CDR3 consists of 16 residues. CDR3 bases: TGTGCCAGCAGCGTAGGTTCAGCGGGGGGACAAGAGACCCAGTACTTC. It is translated as CASSVGSAGGQETQYF.

The chain uses TRBV6-6 and TRBJ2-7; 11 positions agree with TRBD2. V lost 6 bases to trimming and J lost 6 bases; unmatched junction nucleotides: 7. This CDR3 region has 14 residues. Germline V gene lookup returns CDR1 MNHNY and CDR2 SVGAGI (reference sequence). The CDR3 DNA sequence: TGTGCCAGCAGACTTAGCGGGGGGGCGAGCGAGCAGTACTTC. Translation: CASRLSGGASEQYF.

The rearrangement joins TRBV6-5 to TRBJ2-5, with TRBD1 matching 10 bases. The germline V gene has CDR1 MNHEY and CDR2 SVGAGI. The J segment lost 2 bases and the V segment lost 5 bases, leaving 5 bases of the junction unmatched. The CDR3 covers 15 residues. For the CDR3, the DNA is TGTGCCAGCAGTGGGGACAGGGGAGGGCAAGAGACCCAGTACTTC. This encodes CASSGDRGGQETQYF.

The V call is TRBV11-2, the J call TRBJ1-1; no clear D gene. Germline lookup yields CDR1 SGHAT and CDR2 FQNNGV. The V and J ends lost 5 bases and 5 bases respectively, with 18 bases between them. The CDR3 consists of 15 residues. The chain's CDR3 is CASSRGTLSGTEAFF. The CDR3, as DNA: TGTGCCAGCAGCCGGGGAACTCTTTCCGGGACTGAAGCTTTCTTT. The full variable domain, with the rest looked up from reference TRBV11-2 and TRBJ1-1, is EAGVAQSPRYKIIEKRQSVAFWCNPISGHATLYWYQQILGQGPKLLIQFQNNGVVDDSQLPKDRFSAERLKGVDSTLKIQPAKLEDSAVYLCASSRGTLSGTEAFFGQGTRLTVV.

J is TRBJ2-1 and V is TRBV29-1; D perhaps matches TRBD1 (5 bases). Per germline, CDR1 SQVTM and CDR2 ANQGSEA. The CDR3 runs 17 residues. Trimming left V 1 base short and J 1 base short, with 17 bases between. The CDR3 coding sequence is TGCAGCGTTGAAGGGGTAGTGGGCAGGGTGTCCTACAATGAGCAGTTCTTC. Its translation is CSVEGVVGRVSYNEQFF.

CDR3 region: CASSRWGAGSNQPQHF. The CDR3 DNA follows: TGTGCCAGCTCGAGGTGGGGGGCAGGGAGCAATCAGCCCCAGCATTTT. The rearrangement links TRBV7-8 to TRBJ1-5, with D maybe TRBD1 (6 bases). Germline-derived CDR1 and CDR2 are SGHVS and FQNEAQ. V dropped 8 bases and J dropped 1 base, with 18 bases sitting between them. The CDR3 contains 16 residues.

The chain carries TRBV5-1 and TRBJ2-4; D not certain. This CDR3 has 13 amino acids. The germline CDR1 and CDR2 sequences are SGHRS and YFSETQ. The V end lost 0 bases, the J end lost 8 bases, and 9 bases lay between the germline ends. The CDR3 nucleotides are TGCGCCAGCAGCTTGGGGGTCACGGACATTCAGTACTTC. The encoded protein is CASSLGVTDIQYF.

The V call is TRBV20-1, the J call TRBJ2-1; D not certain. The CDR3 is 10 amino acids. The V and J ends lost 4 bases and 4 bases respectively, with 2 bases between them. Germline assignment: CDR1 DFQATT and CDR2 SNEGSKA (reference sequence). The DNA of the CDR3 is TGCAGTGCTACGTACAATGAGCAGTTCTTC. Residues: CSATYNEQFF.